The 13 T cell receptor beta chains reported below all come from one sample, sequenced in a study of blood T cell repertoires in COVID-19. The method was immunoSEQ multiplex PCR; TCRdb's version includes in-frame clones alone and lacks a portion of them. The sample lists around 340,000 clones, about 86% occurring once. The specimen was peripheral blood. The receptors were sampled from a man aged 25 to 40 with active or convalescent COVID-19.

The table lists this clone with a count of one. V and J are TRBV3-1 (or the pseudogene TRBV3-2) and TRBJ2-5; 10 bases map to TRBD1. Germline CDR1 reads LGHDT; CDR2 reads YNNKEL (reference sequence). This CDR3 has 16 amino acids. V dropped 4 bases and J dropped 0; count of bases not matched to a gene: 5. The CDR3 sequence is CASSLGTGADQETQYF. CDR3 nucleotides: TGTGCCAGCAGCCTCGGGACAGGGGCGGACCAAGAGACCCAGTACTTC.

This chain joins TRBV19 and TRBJ2-1, with 7 bases fitting TRBD2. The J segment lost 3 bases and the V segment lost 2 bases, leaving 4 bases of the junction unmatched. CDR1 is LNHDA, CDR2 SQIVND, per germline (reference sequence). The CDR3 is made up of 15 amino acids. CDR3 in amino acids: CASSITAGDYNEQFF. The CDR3 DNA sequence: TGTGCCAGTAGTATAACGGCGGGGGACTACAATGAGCAGTTCTTC.

The genes are TRBV29-1 and TRBJ1-6; D gene uncertain. The germline V and J ends were trimmed by 5 bases and 7 bases, with 9 bases remaining between them. The CDR3 is 12 residues long. Germline V lookup: CDR1 SQVTM, CDR2 ANQGSEA. The CDR3 nucleotides read TGCAGCGTTTCAGAGGCCAATTCACCCCTCCACTTT. It is translated as CSVSEANSPLHF.

V usage is TRBV9 and J usage is TRBJ2-6; D remains unclear. V dropped 3 bases and J dropped 1 base, with 5 bases sitting between them. This CDR3 comprises 14 residues. Germline values: CDR1 SGDLS, CDR2 YYNGEE. The CDR3 nucleotides read TGTGCCAGCAGCGCCAGGTCTGGGGCCAACGTCCTGACTTTC. Its translation: CASSARSGANVLTF.

The chain is built from TRBV3-1 (or the pseudogene TRBV3-2) and TRBJ2-7, with D tentatively TRBD2 (6 bases). Deletions cut 6 bases from V and 1 base from J, with 7 bases between. The CDR3 sequence is 12 residues long. The germline V gene encodes CDR1 LGHDT and CDR2 YNNKEL (reference sequence). The CDR3 DNA reads TGTGCCAGCAGTAGCGGATCCTACGAGCAGTACTTC. It codes for CASSSGSYEQYF.

The chain has TRBV6-5 and TRBJ1-2, with 7 bases matching TRBD1. The CDR3 is 15 amino acids. V lost 6 bases and J lost 3; bases outside the gene matches: 10. Per germline, CDR1 MNHEY and CDR2 SVGAGI. CDR3: CASSPTRDSDYGYTF. The CDR3 region has the DNA TGTGCCAGCAGCCCGACCCGGGACAGCGACTATGGCTACACCTTC.

The V gene is TRBV4-1, the J gene TRBJ1-3; D possibly corresponds to TRBD1 (5 bases). Germline CDR1 MGHRA, CDR2 YSYEKL. The CDR3 contains 16 residues. V lost 1 base and J 2 bases, leaving 12 bases between the germline ends. CDR3 DNA: TGCGCCAGCAGCCAAGCGGGGGGTAGCACTGGAAACACCATATATTTT. Translated, it gives CASSQAGGSTGNTIYF.

The chain combines TRBV30 with TRBJ1-2; perhaps TRBD1 as D (5 bases). This CDR3 has 12 amino acids. Germline V CDR1 and CDR2: GTSNPN, SVGIG (reference sequence). The V end was cut by 5 bases, the J end by 8 bases, with 15 bases between. This chain's CDR3 is CAWYAGSWGYTF. CDR3 nucleotide sequence: TGTGCCTGGTATGCAGGGTCCTGGGGCTACACCTTC.

This chain connects TRBV13 to TRBJ2-5, with D perhaps matching TRBD2 (5 bases). V gave up 1 base and J gave up 2 bases, with 17 bases separating them. Per germline, CDR1 PRHDT and CDR2 FYEKMQ (reference sequence). The CDR3 consists of 17 residues. The CDR3 DNA reads as TGTGCCAGCAGCTTAGTGGGAGTTGTAGGGTCTCAAGAGACCCAGTACTTC. It specifies CASSLVGVVGSQETQYF.

The genes are TRBV6-2 or TRBV6-3 and TRBJ2-2; 8 bases are a match to TRBD1. Per the germline V gene, CDR1 is MNHEY and CDR2 is SVGEGT. The junction had 6 bases not matched to a gene; V was cut back by 4 bases and J by 2 bases. The CDR3 has 16 amino acids. The DNA of the CDR3 is TGTGCCAGCAGTTCGAGACAGGGGACTAACACCGGGGAGCTGTTTTTT. Its translation is CASSSRQGTNTGELFF.

CDR3: CASSQDREGGDTQYF. The CDR3 nucleotides read TGCGCCAGCAGCCAAGATAGGGAGGGGGGGGATACGCAGTATTTT. This chain uses TRBV4-3 with TRBJ2-3, with a possible D match to TRBD2 (7 bases). Germline CDR1 reads LGHNA; CDR2 reads YSLEER. The V and J ends lost 0 bases and 6 bases respectively, with 13 bases between them. This CDR3 contains 15 residues.

The chain is built from TRBV4-2 and TRBJ1-2; D remains unclear. Per the germline V gene, CDR1 is LGHNA and CDR2 is YNFKEQ. This CDR3 contains 11 residues. V lost 3 bases and J 5 bases, leaving 4 bases between the germline ends. The CDR3 is CASSHHYGYTF. As DNA, the CDR3 is TGTGCCAGCAGCCACCATTATGGCTACACCTTC.

The V call is TRBV28, the J call TRBJ1-1; D is perhaps TRBD1 (6 bases). Deletions cut 3 bases from V and 3 bases from J, with 29 bases between. The CDR3 consists of 20 residues. Germline V gene lookup returns CDR1 MDHEN and CDR2 SYDVKM. The CDR3 loop is CASSLGVGRDMVSRDTEAFF. The CDR3 region has the DNA TGTGCCAGCAGTTTGGGGGTCGGGAGGGACATGGTCTCGCGGGACACTGAAGCTTTCTTT.